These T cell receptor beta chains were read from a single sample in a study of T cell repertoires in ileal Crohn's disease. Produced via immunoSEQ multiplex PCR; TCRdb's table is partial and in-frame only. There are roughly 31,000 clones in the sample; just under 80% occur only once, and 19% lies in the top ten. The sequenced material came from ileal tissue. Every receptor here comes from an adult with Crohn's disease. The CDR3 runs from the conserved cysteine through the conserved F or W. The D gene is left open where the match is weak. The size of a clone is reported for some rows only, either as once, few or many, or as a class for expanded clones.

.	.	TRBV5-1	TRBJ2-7	CASSLGGVGYEQYF	TGCGCCAGCAGCTTGGGGGGAGTGGGCTACGAGCAGTACTTC
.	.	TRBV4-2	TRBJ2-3	CASSQEEGGGGTDTQYF	TGTGCCAGCAGCCAAGAAGAGGGCGGCGGTGGCACAGATACGCAGTATTTT
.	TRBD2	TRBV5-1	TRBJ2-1	CASSSAGVSSYNEQFF	TGCGCCAGCAGCTCGGCGGGAGTCTCGTCCTACAATGAGCAGTTCTTC
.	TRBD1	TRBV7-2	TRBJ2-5	CASSPGTGRAETQYF	TGTGCCAGCAGCCCGGGGACAGGGAGGGCAGAGACCCAGTACTTC
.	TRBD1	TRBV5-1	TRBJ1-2	CASSLIGGQGANYGYTF	TGCGCCAGCAGCTTGATCGGAGGACAGGGAGCTAACTATGGCTACACCTTC
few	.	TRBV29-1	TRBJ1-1	CSVGGGVTEAFF	TGCAGCGTTGGTGGAGGGGTCACTGAAGCTTTCTTT
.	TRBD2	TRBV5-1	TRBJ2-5	CASSLGKLAGGPETQYF	TGCGCCAGCAGCTTGGGGAAACTAGCGGGGGGGCCCGAGACCCAGTACTTC
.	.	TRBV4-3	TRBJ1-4	CASSQGAQFNEKLFF	TGCGCCAGCAGCCAGGGCGCGCAGTTTAATGAAAAACTGTTTTTT
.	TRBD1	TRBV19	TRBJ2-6	CASSIDWDRASGANVLTF	TGTGCCAGTAGTATAGATTGGGACAGGGCCTCTGGGGCCAACGTCCTGACTTTC
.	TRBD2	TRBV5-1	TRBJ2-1	CASSSGLAGVWGNEQFF	TGCGCCAGCAGTTCAGGACTAGCGGGAGTGTGGGGCAATGAGCAGTTCTTC
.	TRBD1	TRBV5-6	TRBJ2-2	CASSRLDRVGGELFF	TGTGCCAGCAGCCGATTAGACAGGGTAGGCGGGGAGCTGTTTTTT
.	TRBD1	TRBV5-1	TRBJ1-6	CASSWGQGSSPLHF	TGCGCCAGCAGCTGGGGACAGGGATCTTCACCCCTCCACTTT
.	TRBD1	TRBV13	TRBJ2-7	CASSSTMTGSYEQCF	TGTGCCAGCAGCTCGACCATGACAGGGTCCTACGAGCAGTGCTTC
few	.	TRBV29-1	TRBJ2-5	CSVENAETQYF	TGCAGCGTTGAGAATGCGGAGACCCAGTACTTC
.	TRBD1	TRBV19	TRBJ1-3	CASSATGQGFSGNTIYF	TGTGCCAGTAGTGCTACGGGACAGGGGTTCTCTGGAAACACCATATATTTT
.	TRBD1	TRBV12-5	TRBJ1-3	CASGESRGSGNTIYF	TGTGCTAGTGGCGAAAGCAGGGGGTCTGGAAACACCATATATTTT
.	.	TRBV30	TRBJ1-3	CAWNRASLSGNTIYF	TGTGCCTGGAACCGCGCATCTCTCTCTGGAAACACCATATATTTT
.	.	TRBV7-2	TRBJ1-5	CASSFRHNQPQHF	TGTGCCAGCAGCTTTAGACATAATCAGCCCCAGCATTTT
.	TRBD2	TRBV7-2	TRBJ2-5	CASSFSGSQETQYF	TGTGCCAGCAGCTTTAGCGGGAGCCAAGAGACCCAGTACTTC
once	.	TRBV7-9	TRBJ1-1	CASSLLGQPEAFF	TGTGCCAGCAGCTTGTTAGGACAGCCTGAAGCTTTCTTT
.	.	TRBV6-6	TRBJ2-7	CASSQTGGQSSYEQYF	TGTGCCAGCAGCCAGACGGGGGGACAAAGCTCCTACGAGCAGTACTTC
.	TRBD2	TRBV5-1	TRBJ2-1	CASSLGGLAGSEQFF	TGCGCCAGCAGCTTGGGGGGACTAGCGGGATCTGAGCAGTTCTTC
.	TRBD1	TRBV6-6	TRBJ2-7	CASTQGQGHPKQYF	TGTGCCAGCACCCAGGGACAGGGTCATCCCAAGCAGTACTTC
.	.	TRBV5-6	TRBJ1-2	CASSLSSPPGHHFYGYTF	TGTGCCAGCAGCTTGAGCTCACCGCCGGGACACCATTTCTATGGCTACACCTTC
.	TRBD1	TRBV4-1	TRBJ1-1	CASIGELGQGTIESGNTEAFF	TGCGCCAGCATAGGGGAATTGGGACAGGGGACGATTGAGTCTGGAAACACTGAAGCTTTCTTT
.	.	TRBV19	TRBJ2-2	CASSVAQGGTGELFF	TGTGCCAGTAGCGTGGCGCAGGGTGGGACCGGGGAGCTGTTTTTT
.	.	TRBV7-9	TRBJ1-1	CASSLVRGVNTEAFF	TGTGCCAGCAGCCTGGTTCGGGGGGTGAACACTGAAGCTTTCTTT
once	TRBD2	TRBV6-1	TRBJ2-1	CASSEGTSGYNEQFF	TGTGCCAGCAGTGAAGGGACTAGCGGCTACAATGAGCAGTTCTTC
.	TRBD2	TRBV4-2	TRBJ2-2	CASSQDPGTSGSTGELFF	TGTGCCAGCAGCCAAGATCCCGGGACTAGCGGGAGCACCGGGGAGCTGTTTTTT
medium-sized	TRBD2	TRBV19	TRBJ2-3	CASSLLAGGGADTQYF	TGTGCCAGTAGTCTATTAGCGGGAGGAGGCGCAGATACGCAGTATTTT
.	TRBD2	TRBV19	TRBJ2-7	CASRLQAGGPHEQYF	TGTGCCAGTAGGTTACAGGCGGGAGGGCCCCACGAGCAGTACTTC
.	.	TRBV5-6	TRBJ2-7	CASSFRRAPEQYF	TGTGCCAGCAGCTTTCGGCGGGCCCCCGAGCAGTACTTC
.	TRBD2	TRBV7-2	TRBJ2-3	CASSATGGGDTQYF	TGCGCCAGCAGCGCCACGGGAGGAGGGGATACGCAGTATTTT
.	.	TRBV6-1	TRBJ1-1	CASIKEWYNTEAFF	TGTGCCAGCATTAAAGAGTGGTACAACACTGAAGCTTTCTTT
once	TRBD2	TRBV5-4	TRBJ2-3	CASSLRERGAGRAQYF	TGTGCCAGCAGCTTGCGGGAGCGGGGGGCCGGGCGGGCGCAGTATTTT
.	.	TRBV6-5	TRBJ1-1	CASSYGFKPRTEAFF	TGTGCCAGCAGTTACGGCTTCAAACCGCGGACTGAAGCTTTCTTT
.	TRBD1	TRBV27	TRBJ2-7	CASSRDRRPYEQYF	TGTGCCAGCAGTAGGGACAGAAGGCCCTACGAGCAGTACTTC
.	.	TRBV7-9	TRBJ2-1	CASTPTRAGSSYNEQFF	TGTGCCAGCACCCCCACCCGTGCGGGGAGCTCCTACAATGAGCAGTTCTTC
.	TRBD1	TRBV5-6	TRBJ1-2	CASSRTYPGGGGYTF	TGTGCCAGCAGCCGTACCTATCCAGGGGGAGGTGGCTACACCTTC
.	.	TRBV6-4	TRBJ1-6	CASSQYPYNSPLHF	TGTGCCAGCAGTCAGTACCCCTATAATTCACCCCTCCACTTT
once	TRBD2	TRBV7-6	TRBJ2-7	CASSIGGAEQYF	TGTGCCAGCAGCATCGGGGGGGCCGAGCAGTACTTC
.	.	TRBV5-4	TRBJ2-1	CASSSGQNPYNEQFF	TGTGCCAGCAGCTCCGGACAGAATCCCTACAATGAGCAGTTCTTC
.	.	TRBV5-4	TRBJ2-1	CASSIIGGNEQFF	TGTGCCAGCAGCATAATAGGGGGCAATGAGCAGTTCTTC
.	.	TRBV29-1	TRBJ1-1	CSVDSWARNTEAFF	TGCAGCGTTGATTCTTGGGCGAGAAACACTGAAGCTTTCTTT
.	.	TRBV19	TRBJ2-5	CASSTTGQETQYF	TGTGCCAGTAGTACCACAGGGCAGGAGACCCAGTACTTC
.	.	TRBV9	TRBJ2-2	CASSVVSSAQGTGELFF	TGTGCCAGCAGCGTAGTATCATCCGCGCAGGGCACCGGGGAGCTGTTTTTT
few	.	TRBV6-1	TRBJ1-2	CASSEVLYGYTF	TGTGCCAGCAGTGAAGTCCTCTATGGCTACACCTTC
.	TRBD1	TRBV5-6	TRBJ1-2	CASSLTRDSNKGYTF	TGTGCCAGCAGCTTGACCCGGGACAGTAATAAGGGCTACACCTTC
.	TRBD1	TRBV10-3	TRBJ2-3	CAISPGGGIDTQYF	TGTGCCATCAGTCCAGGGGGCGGAATAGATACGCAGTATTTT
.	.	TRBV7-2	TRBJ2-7	CASSLFPTREQYF	TGTGCCAGCAGCTTATTTCCCACGCGGGAGCAGTACTTC
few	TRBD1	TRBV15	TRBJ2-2	CATSRRTGGTGELFF	TGTGCCACCAGCAGAAGGACAGGTGGTACCGGGGAGCTGTTTTTT
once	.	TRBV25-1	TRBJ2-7	CASSKGGIEYEQYF	TGTGCCAGCAGCAAAGGAGGGATCGAGTACGAGCAGTACTTC
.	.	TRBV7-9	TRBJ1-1	CASSPLTEAFF	TGTGCCAGCAGCCCCCTGACTGAAGCTTTCTTT
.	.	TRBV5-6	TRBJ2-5	CASSLARGSQETQYF	TGTGCCAGCAGCTTGGCAAGGGGGTCCCAAGAGACCCAGTACTTC